One sample yielded the 21 T cell receptor beta chains listed below, sequenced in a study of OX40 agonist ivuxolimab in advanced cancers. Using immunoSEQ multiplex PCR, the repertoire was profiled, and TCRdb retains in-frame clones only, with some absent. The sample yields around 92,000 clones, roughly 94% seen once. Specimen: CD4+ or CD8+ T cells sorted from blood, collected in a trial of the OX40 agonist ivuxolimab. The receptors stem from an adult with an advanced solid tumor such as melanoma, head and neck, liver or kidney cancer.

The chain joins TRBV5-1 to TRBJ1-3; D unclear. The V and J ends lost 3 bases and 4 bases respectively, with 8 bases between them. The CDR3 is 13 residues long. Germline lookup yields CDR1 SGHRS and CDR2 YFSETQ. CDR3 DNA sequence: TGCGCCAGCAGCTCAGCCCACGGAAACACCATATATTTT. Translating gives CASSSAHGNTIYF.

This sequence joins TRBV6-1 and TRBJ2-1; 7 nucleotides agree with TRBD1. The V and J ends lost 7 bases and 4 bases, in that order; junction bases with no gene match: 10. The V gene's germline CDR1 is MNHNS and CDR2 SASEGT. The CDR3 length is 15 residues. The CDR3 DNA follows: TGTGCCAGCACTCAGACAGGGAGATCGTACAATGAGCAGTTCTTC. Its translation is CASTQTGRSYNEQFF.

V usage is TRBV29-1 and J usage is TRBJ2-1, with D possibly being TRBD2 (6 bases). This CDR3 comprises 15 residues. Trimming took off 4 bases at V and 3 bases at J, with 16 bases between the two ends. Germline V gene sequence: CDR1 SQVTM, CDR2 ANQGSEA. This CDR3 reads CSVGGGLEIYNEQFF. The CDR3 nucleotides are TGCAGCGTTGGGGGAGGACTGGAGATCTACAATGAGCAGTTCTTC.

This clone appeared once. The gene calls are TRBV28 and TRBJ2-7; D is ambiguous. V was trimmed by 5 bases and J by 6 bases, leaving 11 bases between them. The CDR3 sequence is 12 residues long. Germline V CDR1 and CDR2: MDHEN, SYDVKM. CDR3 nucleotide sequence: TGTGCCAGCAGTCCCCACTACGGCGAGCAGTACTTC. Its translation is CASSPHYGEQYF.

On this clone: Distinct nucleotide sequences in the sample also encode this CDR3. The chain is built from TRBV6-5 and TRBJ1-1; possible D gene TRBD1, 5 bases. The V gene lost 0 bases and the J gene lost 0 bases, with 8 bases spanning the gap. Germline V CDR1 and CDR2: MNHEY, SVGAGI. This CDR3 has 15 amino acids. CDR3 region: CASSYSGTVNTEAFF. Written as DNA, the CDR3 is TGTGCCAGCAGTTACTCAGGGACGGTGAACACTGAAGCTTTCTTT.

The V and J genes are TRBV6-5 and TRBJ1-1; unclear D gene. Germline V gene lookup returns CDR1 MNHEY and CDR2 SVGAGI. V gave up 7 bases and J gave up 0 bases, with 6 bases separating them. The CDR3 runs to 12 residues. The CDR3 loop reads CASTKLNTEAFF. CDR3 coding DNA: TGTGCCAGCACCAAATTGAACACTGAAGCTTTCTTT.

J is TRBJ1-1 and V is TRBV2; D unresolved. Trimming removed 7 bases at V and 0 bases at J, with 21 bases between. Germline-derived CDR1 and CDR2 are SNHLY and FYNNEI. The CDR3 sequence is 17 residues long. CDR3 amino acids: CASTYIRAGPVNTEAFF. In DNA form, the CDR3 reads TGTGCCAGCACGTATATAAGGGCAGGCCCAGTGAACACTGAAGCTTTCTTT.

The CDR3 nucleotides are TGTGCCAGCAGCGTATTAGGGGGCGAGACCCAGTACTTC. The encoded protein is CASSVLGGETQYF. The V and J genes are TRBV9 and TRBJ2-5; TRBD1 aligns across 7 bases. V lost 1 base, J lost 5 bases, and 2 bases stayed unmatched. The CDR3 runs to 13 residues. CDR1 SGDLS and CDR2 YYNGEE come from the germline V gene.

This clone was observed once. This sequence joins TRBV6-6 and TRBJ2-7, with 11 bases matching TRBD2. V lost 7 bases to trimming and J lost 3 bases; unmatched junction nucleotides: 8. Germline V CDR1 and CDR2: MNHNY, SVGAGI (reference sequence). CDR3 length equals 15 residues. CDR3 bases: TGTGCCAGCATCAACCCTAGCGGGGGGAACTACGAGCAGTACTTC. Its protein product is CASINPSGGNYEQYF.

This clone appeared once. The genes are TRBV5-1 and TRBJ2-2; D may be TRBD2 (6 bases). There are 15 residues in the CDR3. CDR1 and CDR2 from the germline V gene are SGHRS and YFSETQ. V was clipped by 2 bases and J by 1 base, with 9 bases between them. The CDR3 nucleotides read TGCGCCAGCAGCTTAGGGCGGGAGAACACCGGGGAGCTGTTTTTT. Encoded protein: CASSLGRENTGELFF.

The chain carries TRBV5-1 and TRBJ2-2; no definite D call. Germline V gives CDR1 SGHRS, CDR2 YFSETQ. The CDR3 totals 12 residues. V shed 2 bases and J shed 6 bases, with 5 bases lying between them. CDR3 bases: TGCGCCAGCAGCTTTGAATCCGGGGAGCTGTTTTTT. Translated: CASSFESGELFF.

Worth noting for this clone: Other DNA sequences of this sample code for an identical CDR3. The chain couples TRBV28 to TRBJ2-5; D gene unclear. Germline V gene data show CDR1 as MDHEN and CDR2 as SYDVKM. V was cut by 6 bases and J by 4 bases, with 3 bases left in between. The CDR3 consists of 10 residues. CDR3 sequence: CASSRETQYF. The CDR3 region has the DNA TGTGCCAGCAGCAGAGAGACCCAGTACTTC.

V and J are TRBV18 and TRBJ2-1; the D gene is possibly TRBD1 (6 bases). The CDR3 contains 13 residues. Germline CDR1 and CDR2: KGHSH and LQKENI. Trimming left V 2 bases short and J 6 bases short, with 8 bases between. CDR3 in amino acids: CASSPSQGNEQFF. In DNA form, the CDR3 reads TGTGCCAGCTCACCATCACAGGGCAATGAGCAGTTCTTC. The complete variable domain, with remaining parts taken from reference TRBV18 and TRBJ2-1, reads NAGVMQNPRHLVRRRGQEARLRCSPMKGHSHVYWYRQLPEEGLKFMVYLQKENIIDESGMPKERFSAEFPKEGPSILRIQQVVRGDSAAYFCASSPSQGNEQFFGPGTRLTVL.

This chain uses TRBV5-1 with TRBJ2-5; 7 nucleotides agree with TRBD2. Germline lookup yields CDR1 SGHRS and CDR2 YFSETQ. CDR3 length: 11 residues. V lost 4 bases, J lost 12 bases, and 6 bases stayed unmatched. The CDR3 loop reads CASSTESGKYF. CDR3 nucleotides: TGCGCCAGCAGCACAGAGAGCGGGAAGTACTTC.

This chain joins TRBV5-1 and TRBJ1-1, with 8 bases matching TRBD1. The CDR3 runs 20 residues. Germline V gene lookup returns CDR1 SGHRS and CDR2 YFSETQ. J was trimmed by 2 bases and V by 1 base; bases with no gene match: 19. The CDR3 is CASSLPGQGKVGGINTEAFF. The CDR3 DNA reads TGCGCCAGCAGCTTGCCCGGACAGGGAAAGGTGGGGGGAATAAACACTGAAGCTTTCTTT.

V gene TRBV5-4 combines with J gene TRBJ1-4; D call uncertain. The CDR3 is 13 amino acids. Looked up from germline, CDR1 is SGHNT and CDR2 is YYREEE (reference sequence). Trimming cost V 5 bases and J 0 bases, with 5 bases left between them. As DNA, the CDR3 is TGTGCCAGCAGACGTGCAACTAATGAAAAACTGTTTTTT. Its protein product is CASRRATNEKLFF.

The V gene is TRBV7-6, the J gene TRBJ1-4; D may be TRBD1 (6 bases). V lost 5 bases to trimming and J lost 7 bases, with 11 bases between them. CDR3 length equals 13 residues. CDR1 SGHVS and CDR2 FNYEAQ come from the germline V gene. The CDR3 bases are TGTGCCAGCAGCCAGGGGCTGAGTGAAAAACTGTTTTTT. Protein: CASSQGLSEKLFF.

The chain recombines TRBV18 with TRBJ2-7; D not resolved. The CDR3 loop spans 11 amino acids. Trimming stripped 4 bases from V and 7 bases from J, with 8 bases between. The germline V gene has CDR1 KGHSH and CDR2 LQKENI. DNA for the CDR3: TGTGCCAGCTCACTACTGGGAGAGCAGTACTTC. It yields the protein CASSLLGEQYF.

The chain couples TRBV5-6 to TRBJ2-2, with D possibly matching TRBD1 (5 bases). This CDR3 spans 15 amino acids. CDR1 SGHDT and CDR2 YYEEEE come from the germline V gene. Trimming took off 2 bases at V and 5 bases at J, with 13 bases between the two ends. In DNA, the CDR3 is TGTGCCAGCAGCTTTATAGGGGCAGGGACCGGGGAGCTGTTTTTT. Translation gives CASSFIGAGTGELFF. Variable domain in full (rest from reference TRBV5-6 and TRBJ2-2): DAGVTQSPTHLIKTRGQQVTLRCSPKSGHDTVSWYQQALGQGPQFIFQYYEEEERQRGNFPDRFSGHQFPNYSSELNVNALLLGDSALYLCASSFIGAGTGELFFGEGSRLTVL.

The chain is built from TRBV30 and TRBJ2-2; 15 nucleotides line up with TRBD2. Losses at the gene ends were 4 bases for V and 1 base for J; bases not matched to a gene: 19. The CDR3 extends over 22 amino acids. Germline V gene data show CDR1 as GTSNPN and CDR2 as SVGIG (reference sequence). The CDR3 region is CAWTPLFFRGLAGGVNTGELFF. Here the CDR3 DNA reads TGTGCCTGGACCCCCCTGTTTTTCAGGGGACTAGCGGGAGGAGTGAACACCGGGGAGCTGTTTTTT.

The chain carries TRBV2 and TRBJ1-5, with 12 nucleotides matching TRBD1. Germline CDR1 reads SNHLY; CDR2 reads FYNNEI. The ends lost 6 bases at V and 9 bases at J; junction bases unmatched: 15. The CDR3 spans 17 residues. The CDR3 region has the DNA TGTGCCAGCAGCGCAACTGCCGGGACAGGGGGCTCGCGGCCCCAGCATTTT. It translates to CASSATAGTGGSRPQHF.